The 30 T cell receptor beta chains below come from one sample, sequenced in a study of blood T cell repertoires in COVID-19. Data came from immunoSEQ multiplex PCR; TCRdb stores just in-frame clones and leaves some out. The sample has over 200,000 clones, roughly 87% seen once. Material for sequencing was peripheral blood. These receptor sequences come from a man aged 40-50 years with active or convalescent COVID-19.

The chain carries TRBV30 and TRBJ1-3; 8 nucleotides agree with TRBD1. Germline trimming cut 3 bases from V and 1 base from J; bases unmatched to any gene: 2. Per germline, CDR1 GTSNPN and CDR2 SVGIG (reference sequence). The CDR3 contains 14 residues. CDR3 DNA sequence: TGTGCCTGGAGGCAGGGGGCATCTGGAAACACCATATATTTT. It specifies CAWRQGASGNTIYF.

The gene calls are TRBV5-1 and TRBJ1-4; 8 bases map to TRBD1. The junction had 6 bases not matched to a gene; V was cut back by 1 base and J by 4 bases. CDR1 and CDR2 from the germline V gene are SGHRS and YFSETQ. This CDR3 has 16 residues. The CDR3 sequence: CASSLKAGGGNEKLFF. CDR3 DNA: TGCGCCAGCAGCTTGAAGGCAGGGGGCGGTAATGAAAAACTGTTTTTT.

The V call is TRBV5-1, the J call TRBJ1-4; 7 nucleotides line up with TRBD1. The CDR3 covers 14 residues. V was pared by 2 bases and J by 8 bases, with 6 bases of the junction left unmatched. Germline V gene lookup returns CDR1 SGHRS and CDR2 YFSETQ. CDR3 in amino acids: CASSFRQGMEKLFF. The CDR3 bases are TGCGCCAGCAGCTTCCGACAGGGTATGGAAAAACTGTTTTTT.

V gene TRBV6-1 combines with J gene TRBJ1-2; 9 positions agree with TRBD1. After removal of 0 bases from V and 0 bases from J, the junction contained 2 bases not matched to a gene. Germline CDR1 MNHNS, CDR2 SASEGT. There are 16 residues in the CDR3. The CDR3 loop is CASSEAGTGPNYGYTF. Written as DNA, the CDR3 is TGTGCCAGCAGTGAAGCCGGGACAGGGCCTAACTATGGCTACACCTTC.

The CDR3 DNA follows: TGTGCCAGCAGCCTTGGACAGGGATCGGGGAACATTCAGTACTTC. Translated: CASSLGQGSGNIQYF. This sequence joins TRBV5-4 and TRBJ2-4, with 8 bases aligning to TRBD1. The CDR3 length is 15 residues. V trimming: 4 bases; J trimming: 7 bases; junction bases outside the gene matches: 10. The germline CDR1 and CDR2 sequences are SGHNT and YYREEE (reference sequence). The full variable domain, with the rest looked up from reference TRBV5-4 and TRBJ2-4, is ETGVTQSPTHLIKTRGQQVTLRCSSQSGHNTVSWYQQALGQGPQFIFQYYREEENGRGNFPPRFSGLQFPNYSSELNVNALELDDSALYLCASSLGQGSGNIQYFGAGTRLSVL.

V usage is TRBV19 and J usage is TRBJ2-5; TRBD1 might be the D (5 bases). Germline loops: CDR1 LNHDA, CDR2 SQIVND (reference sequence). This CDR3 contains 22 residues. Written as DNA, the CDR3 is TGTGGGTCCGTCCAGGGTTGGAAATGTCCCCTAGGTCGCAAATGCTACCAAGAGACCCAGTACTTC. Protein product: CGSVQGWKCPLGRKCYQETQYF. Full variable domain (missing parts from reference TRBV19 and TRBJ2-5): DGGITQSPKYLFRKEGQNVTLSCEQNLNHDAMYWYRQDPGQGLRLIYYSQIVNDFQKGDIAEGYSVSREKKESFPLTVTSAQKNPTAFYLCGSVQGWKCPLGRKCYQETQYFGPGTRLLVL.

The chain couples TRBV5-1 to TRBJ1-1; D unclear. In germline, CDR1 is SGHRS, CDR2 YFSETQ. This CDR3 contains 15 residues. V lost 0 bases, J lost 0 bases, and 9 bases lay in between. CDR3 DNA: TGCGCCAGCAGCTTGGGTACAGCCATGAACACTGAAGCTTTCTTT. This encodes CASSLGTAMNTEAFF.

The chain combines TRBV2 with TRBJ1-2; D possibly corresponds to TRBD1 (5 bases). Germline lookup yields CDR1 SNHLY and CDR2 FYNNEI. The germline V and J ends were trimmed by 10 bases and 6 bases, with 21 bases remaining between them. The CDR3 contains 14 residues. The CDR3 is CAKGGGDQLDGYTF. CDR3 DNA sequence: TGTGCCAAAGGAGGAGGGGATCAGTTGGATGGCTACACCTTC.

This clone turned up a few times. The V and J genes are TRBV27 and TRBJ1-2; TRBD1 might be the D (5 bases). This CDR3 comprises 16 residues. The V gene lost 3 bases and the J gene lost 4 bases, with 18 bases spanning the gap. Germline CDR1 MNHEY, CDR2 SMNVEV (reference sequence). In DNA form, the CDR3 reads TGTGCCAGCAGTTTCTGGACACAAGGCACGGTCTATGGCTACACCTTC. Translation gives CASSFWTQGTVYGYTF.

This chain links TRBV19 with TRBJ1-5; a weak D match, TRBD1 (5 bases). V lost 9 bases and J lost 0, with 18 bases in between. CDR3 length: 16 residues. Germline V gene lookup returns CDR1 LNHDA and CDR2 SQIVND (reference sequence). The CDR3 reads CASSGQGIFSNQPQHF. The CDR3 nucleotides read TGTGCCAGCTCGGGTCAGGGAATCTTTAGCAATCAGCCCCAGCATTTT.

This clone was counted between two and nine times. The rearrangement links TRBV18 to TRBJ1-1; no clear D gene. This CDR3 contains 16 residues. V was cut by 1 base and J by 2 bases, with 14 bases left in between. Germline V gives CDR1 KGHSH, CDR2 LQKENI. The CDR3 reads CASSPLAEVDNTEAFF. CDR3 bases: TGTGCCAGCTCACCACTGGCAGAGGTCGATAACACTGAAGCTTTCTTT.

The chain is built from TRBV27 and TRBJ2-1; 8 nucleotides match TRBD2. The V gene's germline CDR1 is MNHEY and CDR2 SMNVEV (reference sequence). The V segment lost 1 base and the J segment 4 bases; nucleotides outside the gene matches: 9. This CDR3 has 17 amino acids. CDR3 protein: CASSLWRLAGRYNEQFF. CDR3 DNA sequence: TGTGCCAGCAGTTTATGGAGATTAGCGGGAAGATACAATGAGCAGTTCTTC.

The J gene is TRBJ1-3, the V gene TRBV14, with unresolved D. Germline V gene lookup returns CDR1 SGHDN and CDR2 FVKESK. CDR3 length: 13 residues. Between the trimmed V and J ends, which lost 10 bases and 0 bases, there was a span of 10 bases. The CDR3: CATKRYSGNTIYF. The CDR3, as DNA: TGTGCCACCAAGCGTTACTCTGGAAACACCATATATTTT.

The rearrangement uses TRBV29-1 and TRBJ2-7; D possibly corresponds to TRBD2 (5 bases). Trimming took 2 bases from V and 5 from J, leaving 13 bases between them. From germline, CDR1 is SQVTM and CDR2 ANQGSEA. The CDR3 extends over 13 amino acids. CDR3 in amino acids: CSVEYPGFHEQYF. In DNA form, the CDR3 reads TGCAGCGTTGAATACCCGGGATTCCACGAGCAGTACTTC.

V gene TRBV28 combines with J gene TRBJ1-5; 8 nucleotides match TRBD1. Trimming removed 6 bases from V and 2 bases from J; junction bases left unmatched: 6. This CDR3 contains 15 residues. Germline V gene data show CDR1 as MDHEN and CDR2 as SYDVKM. This CDR3 is CASRLPGQGNQPQHF. CDR3 bases: TGTGCCAGCAGACTCCCGGGACAGGGCAATCAGCCCCAGCATTTT.

The chain links TRBV27 to TRBJ2-1, with 11 nucleotides matching TRBD2. The V and J ends lost 5 bases and 2 bases, in that order; junction bases with no gene match: 5. This CDR3 is 16 amino acids long. Looked up from germline, CDR1 is MNHEY and CDR2 is SMNVEV (reference sequence). The CDR3 spells CASSPFSGRAYNEQFF. The CDR3 nucleotides read TGTGCCAGCAGTCCCTTTAGCGGGAGGGCCTACAATGAGCAGTTCTTC.

This clone was observed a handful of times. The CDR3 DNA reads as TGTGCCAGCAGACGAATGGGCCCCGCGATAAATGAGCAGTTCTTC. It encodes CASRRMGPAINEQFF. The chain links TRBV27 to TRBJ2-1; no reliable D call. The germline V and J ends were trimmed by 6 bases and 7 bases, with 19 bases remaining between them. The CDR3 totals 15 residues. Germline CDR1 reads MNHEY; CDR2 reads SMNVEV (reference sequence).

This clone was detected only a few times. This rearrangement joins TRBV12-5 to TRBJ2-5; TRBD2 matches at 8 bases. From germline, CDR1 is LGHNT and CDR2 FRNRAP. The V segment lost 2 bases and the J segment 2 bases; nucleotides outside the gene matches: 7. The CDR3 sequence is 16 residues long. CDR3 sequence: CASGLRGLGEQETQYF. The CDR3 region has the DNA TGTGCTAGTGGTTTGCGGGGACTAGGGGAACAAGAGACCCAGTACTTC.

CDR3 bases: TGTGCCAGTAGTGAGAGTTATAATTCACCCCTCCACTTT. It codes for CASSESYNSPLHF. The chain is built from TRBV19 and TRBJ1-6; D ambiguous. The CDR3 totals 13 residues. Trimming cost V 5 bases and J 4 bases, with 6 bases left between them. From germline, CDR1 is LNHDA and CDR2 SQIVND (reference sequence).

V is TRBV27 and J is TRBJ2-7, with 8 positions matching TRBD1. With 2 bases clipped from V and 0 bases from J, the junction kept 3 bases outside the gene matches. This CDR3 comprises 15 residues. Germline loops: CDR1 MNHEY, CDR2 SMNVEV (reference sequence). This CDR3 is CASSLTGTGSYEQYF. As DNA, the CDR3 is TGTGCCAGCAGTTTAACCGGGACAGGCTCCTACGAGCAGTACTTC.

The V call is TRBV7-2, the J call TRBJ1-4; a possible D gene is TRBD1 (5 bases). The CDR3 runs 14 residues. CDR1 SGHTA and CDR2 FQGNSA come from the germline V gene. Trimming took 6 bases from V and 8 from J, leaving 16 bases between them. The CDR3 region is CASSLFSGNEKLFF. The DNA of the CDR3 is TGTGCCAGCAGTTTATTTTCAGGGAACGAAAAACTGTTTTTT.

The chain uses TRBV10-2 and TRBJ2-7, with no clear D. Germline V gene sequence: CDR1 WSHSY, CDR2 SAAADI. The CDR3 has 13 amino acids. V shed 2 bases and J shed 0 bases, with 5 bases lying between them. The CDR3 coding sequence is TGCGCCAGCAGTGAGCCTACCTCCTACGAGCAGTACTTC. Its translation is CASSEPTSYEQYF.

This chain connects TRBV4-2 to TRBJ2-7; tentative D call: TRBD1 (7 bases). The germline V gene has CDR1 LGHNA and CDR2 YNFKEQ. CDR3 size: 15 residues. The ends were cut back, 1 base at V and 2 bases at J, with 12 bases in the middle. The CDR3 DNA reads as TGTGCCAGCAGCCAAGGGGGGGACAGCCCCTACGAGCAGTACTTC. Encoded protein: CASSQGGDSPYEQYF.

V usage is TRBV28 and J usage is TRBJ1-2; 7 bases line up with TRBD1. Germline assignment: CDR1 MDHEN and CDR2 SYDVKM. V was clipped by 5 bases and J by 8 bases; unmatched bases: 20. The CDR3 runs to 17 residues. The CDR3, as DNA: TGTGCCAGCAGTATCGCCTTCGGACAGGCCTGGCGTTTAGGCTACACCTTC. This encodes CASSIAFGQAWRLGYTF.

This chain links TRBV14 with TRBJ2-2; TRBD1 agrees at 9 bases. The CDR3 consists of 17 residues. Germline values: CDR1 SGHDN, CDR2 FVKESK. V gave up 4 bases and J gave up 7 bases; unmatched junction bases: 13. The CDR3 here is CASSRLTTGGVGGELFF. In DNA, the CDR3 is TGTGCCAGCAGCCGGCTAACAACAGGGGGCGTTGGCGGGGAGCTGTTTTTT.

The chain recombines TRBV11-3 with TRBJ2-1, with 8 positions matching TRBD1. The CDR3 has 17 amino acids. The V segment lost 4 bases and the J segment 5 bases; nucleotides outside the gene matches: 13. CDR1 and CDR2 (germline): SGHNT, YENEEA. The CDR3 spells CASSSRTGKRFNNEQFF. The CDR3 DNA follows: TGTGCCAGCAGCTCAAGGACAGGGAAAAGATTCAACAATGAGCAGTTCTTC.

The V call is TRBV2, the J call TRBJ2-1; 10 bases are a match to TRBD2. The CDR3 spans 15 residues. V dropped 7 bases and J dropped 5; count of bases not matched to a gene: 8. Germline CDR1 SNHLY, CDR2 FYNNEI. DNA for the CDR3: TGTGCCAGCAATCTAGCGGGAGCCGATAACAATGAGCAGTTCTTC. It yields the protein CASNLAGADNNEQFF.

This sequence joins TRBV20-1 and TRBJ2-7; D ambiguous. CDR3 size: 11 residues. Trimming stripped 5 bases from V and 5 bases from J, with 10 bases between. Germline-derived CDR1 and CDR2 are DFQATT and SNEGSKA (reference sequence). The CDR3, as DNA: TGCAGTGCTTCCGGTCGCCACGAGCAGTACTTC. Translation: CSASGRHEQYF.

The rearrangement joins TRBV11-2 to TRBJ2-1; 8 bases are a match to TRBD2. Germline V gene data show CDR1 as SGHAT and CDR2 as FQNNGV. The V segment lost 1 base and the J segment 3 bases; nucleotides outside the gene matches: 5. The CDR3 is 16 residues long. The chain's CDR3 is CASSLGGGMIYNEQFF. The CDR3, as DNA: TGTGCCAGCAGCTTAGGCGGGGGGATGATCTACAATGAGCAGTTCTTC.

This clone has more than one count but fewer than ten. CDR3 region: CASKVRDRANQPQHF. CDR3 nucleotides: TGTGCCAGCAAGGTCCGGGACAGGGCAAATCAGCCCCAGCATTTT. The chain carries TRBV6-5 and TRBJ1-5; 9 nucleotides agree with TRBD1. Germline lookup yields CDR1 MNHEY and CDR2 SVGAGI. J was trimmed by 4 bases and V by 7 bases; bases with no gene match: 8. The CDR3 loop spans 15 amino acids.